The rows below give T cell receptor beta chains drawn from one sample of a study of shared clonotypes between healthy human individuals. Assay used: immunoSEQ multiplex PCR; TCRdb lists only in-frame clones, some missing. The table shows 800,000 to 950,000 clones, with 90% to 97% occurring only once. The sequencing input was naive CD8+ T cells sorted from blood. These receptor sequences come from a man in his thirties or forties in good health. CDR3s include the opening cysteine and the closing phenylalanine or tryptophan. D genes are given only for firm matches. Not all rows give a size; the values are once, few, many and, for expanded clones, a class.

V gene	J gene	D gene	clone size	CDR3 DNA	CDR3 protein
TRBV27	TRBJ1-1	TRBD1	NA	TGTGCCAGCAGTCCCCGGGGACAGGGGCTTGCTTCGAACACTGAAGCTTTCTTT	CASSPRGQGLASNTEAFF
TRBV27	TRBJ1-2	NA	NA	TGTGCCAGCAGCCAATCGGGGGTTGATGGCTACACCTTC	CASSQSGVDGYTF
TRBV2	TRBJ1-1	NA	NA	TGTGCCAGCTTCGCGGGCAACACTGAAGCTTTCTTT	CASFAGNTEAFF
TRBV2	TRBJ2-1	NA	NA	TGTGCCAGCAGCCTTGAGGCAGGCTACAATGAGCAGTTCTTC	CASSLEAGYNEQFF
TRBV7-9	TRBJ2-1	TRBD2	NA	TGTGCCAGCAGCCCGGGGACTAGCGGGGGAAGCTCCTACAATGAGCAGTTCTTC	CASSPGTSGGSSYNEQFF
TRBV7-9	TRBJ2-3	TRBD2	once	TGTGCCAGCAGCCGCGGGACTAGCGGAGCTACAGATACGCAGTATTTT	CASSRGTSGATDTQYF
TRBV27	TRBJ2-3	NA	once	TGTGCCAGCACCACTGTCACACTGCGGGAAGCAGATACGCAGTATTTT	CASTTVTLREADTQYF
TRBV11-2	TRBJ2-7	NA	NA	TGTGCCAGCAGCTGGGACACCCCCTACGAGCAGTACTTC	CASSWDTPYEQYF
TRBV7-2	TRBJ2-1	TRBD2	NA	TGTGCCAGCAGCTTGCCTCCGGGACTAGCGGGAGGCGAGCAGTTCTTC	CASSLPPGLAGGEQFF
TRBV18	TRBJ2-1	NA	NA	TGTGCCAGCTCACCGACTAGTTACAATGAGCAGTTCTTC	CASSPTSYNEQFF
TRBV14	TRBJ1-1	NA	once	TGTGCCAGCAGCCAAGCCCTGGACACTGAAGCTTTCTTT	CASSQALDTEAFF
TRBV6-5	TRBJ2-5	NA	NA	TGTGCGGGGACCGGGAATGAGACCCAGTACTTC	CAGTGNETQYF
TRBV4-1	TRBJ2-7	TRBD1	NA	TGCGCCAGCAGCCAAGATCCGGACAGGGCTTACTACGAGCAGTACTTC	CASSQDPDRAYYEQYF
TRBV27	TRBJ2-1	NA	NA	TGTGCCAGCAGTTTTGCGAGTTTTTACAATGAGCAGTTCTTC	CASSFASFYNEQFF
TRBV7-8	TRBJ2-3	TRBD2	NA	TGTGCCAGCAGCTCCCTTGGCGGGAGTGGAGATACGCAGTATTTT	CASSSLGGSGDTQYF
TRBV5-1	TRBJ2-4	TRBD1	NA	TGCGCCAGCAGCATAAACCCGAGACAGGGAGCGGCGATGGGCAAAAACATTCAGTACTTC	CASSINPRQGAAMGKNIQYF
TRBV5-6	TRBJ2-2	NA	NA	TGTGCCAGCAGCTTGGGGGCGGCCGGGGAGCTGTTTTTT	CASSLGAAGELFF
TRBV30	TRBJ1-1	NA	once	TGTGCCTGGAGTCAAAGGACCAAAAACGCGGGTGAAGCTTTCTTT	CAWSQRTKNAGEAFF
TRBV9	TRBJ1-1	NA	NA	TGTGCCAGCAGGAGTGGGGGGCTGAACACTGAAGCTTTCTTT	CASRSGGLNTEAFF
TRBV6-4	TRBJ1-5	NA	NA	TGTGCCAGCATTGGACATCTCAATAGCAATCAGCCCCAGCATTTT	CASIGHLNSNQPQHF
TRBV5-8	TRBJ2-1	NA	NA	TGTGCCAGCAGTGGGGCGAATGAGCAGTTCTTC	CASSGANEQFF
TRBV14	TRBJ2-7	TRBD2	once	TGTGCCAGCAGCACTACTAGCGGGCGCTTCTCCTACGAGCAGTACTTC	CASSTTSGRFSYEQYF
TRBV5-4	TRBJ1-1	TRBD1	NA	TGTGCCAGCAGCTCCGGGACAGGGGGCGAGATGAACACTGAAGCTTTCTTT	CASSSGTGGEMNTEAFF
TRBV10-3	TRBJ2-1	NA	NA	TGTGCCACCCTTCGCTCCTACAATGAGCAGTTCTTC	CATLRSYNEQFF
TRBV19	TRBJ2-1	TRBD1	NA	TGTGCCAGTAGTCCGACAGGGAATGAGCAGTTCTTC	CASSPTGNEQFF
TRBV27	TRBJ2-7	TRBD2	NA	TGTGCCAGCAGTCCTAGCGGGGGGGATATGAGCAACGAGCAGTACTTC	CASSPSGGDMSNEQYF
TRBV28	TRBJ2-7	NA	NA	TGTGCCAGCAGTTTAAGGGTTCGGGACGAGCAGTACTTC	CASSLRVRDEQYF
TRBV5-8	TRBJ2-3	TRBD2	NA	TGTGCCAGCAGCTTGGGACTAGCGGGAGGGCTTCGCACAGATACGCAGTATTTT	CASSLGLAGGLRTDTQYF
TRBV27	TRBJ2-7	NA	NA	TGTGCCAGCAGTTTTGCGCAGACCTACGAGCAGTACTTC	CASSFAQTYEQYF
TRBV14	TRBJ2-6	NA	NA	TGTGCCAGCAGCACGGGGAATTCTGGGGCCAACGTCCTGACTTTC	CASSTGNSGANVLTF
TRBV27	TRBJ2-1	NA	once	TGTGCCAGCAGTTTATCGGCCGGTAGCTCCTACAATGAGCAGTTCTTC	CASSLSAGSSYNEQFF
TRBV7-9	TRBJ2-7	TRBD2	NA	TGTGCCAGCAGCCCTAGCGGGATAGGGGGGGAGCAGTACTTC	CASSPSGIGGEQYF
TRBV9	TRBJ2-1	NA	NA	TGTGCCAGCAGCGTAGGACTAGGGGGGTACAATGAGCAGTTCTTC	CASSVGLGGYNEQFF
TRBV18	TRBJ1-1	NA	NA	TGTGCCAGCTCCCCCCCACAAGAGAACACTGAAGCTTTCTTT	CASSPPQENTEAFF
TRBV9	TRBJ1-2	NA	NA	TGTGCCAGCAGCGGAGAGGGGAACTATGGCTACACCTTC	CASSGEGNYGYTF
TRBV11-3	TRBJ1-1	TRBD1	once	TGTGCCAGCAGCTTGAGACAGGGGGCCGACACTGAAGCTTTCTTT	CASSLRQGADTEAFF
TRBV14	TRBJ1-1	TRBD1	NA	TGTGCCAGCAGCCAAGCAGGGGGAAACACTGAAGCTTTCTTT	CASSQAGGNTEAFF
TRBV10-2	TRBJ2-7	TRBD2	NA	TGCGCCAGCAGTGGGACTAGCGGGAGCGAAGCCTACGAGCAGTACTTC	CASSGTSGSEAYEQYF
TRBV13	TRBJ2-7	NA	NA	TGTGCCAGCAGCGACGGAGGGAGAGGCGGTCGTTACTACGAGCAGTACTTC	CASSDGGRGGRYYEQYF
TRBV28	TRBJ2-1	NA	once	TGTGCCAGCACCCCCGCCTCCTACAATGAGCAGTTCTTC	CASTPASYNEQFF
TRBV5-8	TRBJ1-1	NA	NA	TGTGCCAGCAGCTTGGCCGAGAGCACTGAAGCTTTCTTT	CASSLAESTEAFF
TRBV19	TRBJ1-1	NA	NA	TGTGCCAGTAGTATGCGTGGCGGCAGTGAAGCTTTCTTT	CASSMRGGSEAFF
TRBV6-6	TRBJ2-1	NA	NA	TGTGCCAGCAGTTCAAGTGGGTGGTCGTTCTATGAGCAGTTCTTC	CASSSSGWSFYEQFF
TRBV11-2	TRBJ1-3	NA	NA	TGTGCCAGCAGCTTCGGACAGGGAAACACCATATATTTT	CASSFGQGNTIYF
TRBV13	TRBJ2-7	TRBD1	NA	TGTGCCAGCAGCCCCGGGACAGGGGACAACGAGCAGTACTTC	CASSPGTGDNEQYF
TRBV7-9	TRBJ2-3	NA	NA	TGTGCCAGCAGCAACCTGGGGTTAGGGGACACAGATACGCAGTATTTT	CASSNLGLGDTDTQYF
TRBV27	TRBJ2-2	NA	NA	TGTGCCAGCAGTCCGACGAACACCGGGGAGCTGTTTTTT	CASSPTNTGELFF
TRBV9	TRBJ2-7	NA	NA	TGTGCCAGCGAAGCGGGTCGGGGGGAGCAGTACTTC	CASEAGRGEQYF
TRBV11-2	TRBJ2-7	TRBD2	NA	TGTGCCAGCAGCTCGTACAGCGGGAGCTCCTACGAGCAGTACTTC	CASSSYSGSSYEQYF
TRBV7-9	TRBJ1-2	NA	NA	TGTGCCAGCCGACGGGCAGTTCCTAACTATGGCTACACCTTC	CASRRAVPNYGYTF
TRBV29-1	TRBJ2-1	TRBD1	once	TGCAGCGGCCTACTGCCCGGGACAGGACCAGCAGGGGAGTTCTTC	CSGLLPGTGPAGEFF
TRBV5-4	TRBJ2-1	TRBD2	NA	TGTGCCAGCAGCTTACTAGCGGGAGGACCCAATGAGCAGTTCTTC	CASSLLAGGPNEQFF
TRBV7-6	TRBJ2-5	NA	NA	TGTGCCAGCAGCTTATCTCACCGCCGGGAGACCCAGTACTTC	CASSLSHRRETQYF
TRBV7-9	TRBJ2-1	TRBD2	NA	TGTGCCAGCAGCTTCCCGACTAGCGGGAGGGCCAACTACAATGAGCAGTTCTTC	CASSFPTSGRANYNEQFF
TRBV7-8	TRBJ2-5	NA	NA	TGTGCCAGCAGCAAAAATCGTGCTTCGTACCAAGAGACCCAGTACTTC	CASSKNRASYQETQYF
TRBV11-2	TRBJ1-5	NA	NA	TGTGCCAGCTTAACCCCAGGGGATGGCAATCAGCCCCAGCATTTT	CASLTPGDGNQPQHF
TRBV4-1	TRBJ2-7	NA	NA	TGCGCCAGCAGCCCGCGGTTAGTGTCACACGAGCAGTACTTC	CASSPRLVSHEQYF